These 23 T cell receptor delta chains share one sample of origin, sequenced in a study of gamma-delta T cells after stem cell transplantation. TCRdb called clones from the RT-PCR reads again using CATT. There are around 10,000 delta-chain clones in the sample; around 1.2% occur only once, and 10% lies in the top ten. Sequenced material: gamma-delta T cells. Receptors originate from a human donor. It is not recorded whose cells these are; they may come from a transplant donor.

With respect to this clone: A much larger clone sits a single nucleotide away, making a read error possible. The chain couples TRDV2 to TRDJ3; a possible D gene is TRDD2 (6 bases). The CDR3 sequence is 18 residues long. Germline CDR1 GEAIGNYY, CDR2 EKD. The CDR3 DNA sequence: TGTGCCTGTGACACACTCGGGGCTTCCTCCTGGGACACCCGACGGATGTTTTTC. This encodes CACDTLGASSWDTRRMFF.

The genes are TRDV2 and TRDJ3, with 8 bases identical to TRDD3. The junction had 18 bases not matched to a gene; V was cut back by 3 bases and J by 3 bases. The CDR3 spans 21 residues. Looked up from germline, CDR1 is GEAIGNYY and CDR2 is EKD. CDR3 bases: TGTGCCTGTGACTCCGCGGGGGACTGGGGGTCTCGAGACTGGGACACCCGACAGATGTTTTTC. This gives the protein CACDSAGDWGSRDWDTRQMFF.

The chain is built from TRDV2 and TRDJ1, with 9 nucleotides matching TRDD3. V lost 0 bases, J lost 3 bases, and 7 bases stayed unmatched. Germline CDR1 is GEAIGNYY and CDR2 is EKD. CDR3 size: 16 residues. The CDR3 DNA is TGTGCCTGTGACACCCTTCATACTGGGGGAGCCGATAAACTCATCTTT. It codes for CACDTLHTGGADKLIF.

This clone has just a few counts. It is unclear where the CDR3 begins or ends on the DNA, so no DNA is shown, and the CDR3 is as TCRdb lists it. The rearrangement uses TRDV2 and TRDJ3; the listed D gene, TRDD3, was not tested against the DNA. The CDR3 has 23 amino acids, counting both end residues. CDR1 and CDR2 from the germline V gene are GEAIGNYY and EKD. The CDR3 loop reads CACDSVLGDSVGSGSWDTRQTFF.

This clone was seen more than once but under ten times. A read error may be the cause here, since a much bigger clone is one base away. Other nucleotide sequences in the sample specify the same CDR3. The chain combines TRDV2 with TRDJ1, with D tentatively TRDD3 (5 bases). V lost 3 bases and J 2 bases, leaving 27 bases between the germline ends. Germline CDR1 reads GEAIGNYY; CDR2 reads EKD. The CDR3 runs 19 residues. CDR3 DNA sequence: TGTGCCTGTGACTCTCTCGGTTTACTAGGGGGCGAGACTACCGATAAACTCATCTTT. Translated: CACDSLGLLGGETTDKLIF.

As regards this clone: Just one base apart from a much larger clone, this may be a read error. The V call is TRDV2, the J call TRDJ1, with 8 bases lining up with TRDD3. After removal of 5 bases from V and 0 bases from J, the junction contained 13 bases not matched to a gene. Germline-derived CDR1 and CDR2 are GEAIGNYY and EKD. The CDR3 covers 17 residues. CDR3: CACGTVLGAKYTDKLIF. DNA of the CDR3: TGTGCCTGTGGCACGGTACTGGGGGCTAAGTACACCGATAAACTCATCTTT.

This clone was seen many times. This chain joins TRDV2 and TRDJ1; 9 nucleotides agree with TRDD3. CDR1 is GEAIGNYY and CDR2 is EKD in the germline V gene. CDR3 length: 18 amino acids. The V gene end was trimmed by 0 bases and the J gene end by 0 bases; junction bases not matched to a gene: 10. The CDR3: CACDTVGDIAPYTDKLIF. The CDR3 DNA sequence: TGTGCCTGTGACACCGTGGGGGATATCGCCCCTTACACCGATAAACTCATCTTT.

This clone has ten or more counts. The CDR3 here is CACDIVSGGRTDKLIF. The CDR3 DNA is TGTGCCTGTGACATCGTGTCTGGGGGTCGCACCGATAAACTCATCTTT. This chain uses TRDV2 with TRDJ1; 7 nucleotides line up with TRDD3. The CDR3 has 16 residues. Germline trimming cut 2 bases from V and 1 base from J; bases unmatched to any gene: 9. Germline V CDR1 and CDR2: GEAIGNYY, EKD.

This clone appeared a few times. TCRdb's protein, taken from a much larger clone, differs from this DNA's translation at residue 17, likely owing to a read error; the protein displayed comes from the DNA. The sample contains more than one DNA sequence encoding this CDR3. This chain joins TRDV2 and TRDJ1, with 12 nucleotides matching TRDD3. The germline V gene encodes CDR1 GEAIGNYY and CDR2 EKD. This CDR3 is 18 amino acids long. CDR3 sequence: CACDAVLGDTDGTDKLTF. In DNA form, the CDR3 reads TGTGCCTGTGACGCCGTACTGGGGGATACTGACGGCACCGATAAACTCACCTTC.

This clone showed up just a few times. This DNA's translation and the protein TCRdb lists, from a much larger clone, do not match at residue 17, likely due to a read error; the protein shown is translated from the DNA. J is TRDJ1 and V is TRDV2, with TRDD3 as a possible D gene (6 bases). The CDR3 totals 20 residues. CDR1 is GEAIGNYY, CDR2 EKD, per germline. The CDR3 bases are TGTGCCTGTGACACCCTCGACGGCCGTACTGGGACACCTTACACCGATAGACTCATCTTT. This gives the protein CACDTLDGRTGTPYTDRLIF.

This clone is termed medium-sized. The chain carries TRDV2 and TRDJ1, with D unclear. Germline V CDR1 and CDR2: GEAIGNYY, EKD. V lost 0 bases to trimming and J lost 0 bases, with 16 bases between them. This CDR3 has 17 residues. The CDR3 loop is CACDTVRDLKYTDKLIF. CDR3 bases: TGTGCCTGTGACACCGTCCGGGACCTAAAGTACACCGATAAACTCATCTTT.

This clone is large within its sample. Other DNA sequences in this sample translate to the same CDR3. The genes are TRDV2 and TRDJ3, with 12 bases fitting TRDD3. Germline assignment: CDR1 GEAIGNYY and CDR2 EKD. Trimming removed 3 bases from V and 0 bases from J; junction bases left unmatched: 8. CDR3 length equals 20 residues. Here the CDR3 DNA reads TGTGCCTGTGACCCTATACTGGGGGATACCCTCTCCTGGGACACCCGACAGATGTTTTTC. Its protein is CACDPILGDTLSWDTRQMFF.

This clone occurred a few times. This DNA translates differently at residue 5 from the TCRdb protein, which is that of a much larger clone; a read error is likely, and the protein shown is the DNA's own translation. J is TRDJ1 and V is TRDV2; D might be TRDD3 (5 bases). This CDR3 is built from 17 residues. Germline V gene sequence: CDR1 GEAIGNYY, CDR2 EKD. Trimming removed 3 bases at V and 2 bases at J, with 21 bases between. CDR3 sequence reads: CACDPLRAGKETDKLIF. Written as DNA, the CDR3 is TGTGCCTGTGACCCTTTACGTGCTGGGAAAGAAACCGATAAACTCATCTTT.

The chain joins TRDV2 to TRDJ1; 7 bases map to TRDD3. CDR3 size: 17 residues. CDR1 and CDR2 (germline): GEAIGNYY, EKD. J lost 0 bases, V lost 1 base, and 10 bases had no gene match. The CDR3 spells CACDTLGVARYTDKLIF. DNA of the CDR3: TGTGCCTGTGACACGCTGGGGGTCGCCCGGTACACCGATAAACTCATCTTT.

By share, this clone ranks as medium-sized. V is TRDV2 and J is TRDJ1; TRDD3 is a possible D gene (5 bases). CDR1 is GEAIGNYY, CDR2 EKD, per germline. CDR3 length: 19 residues. The V and J ends lost 1 base and 0 bases respectively, with 23 bases between them. The CDR3 region has the DNA TGTGCCTGTGACACGATACAAGGACCGGGGACCACTTACACCGATAAACTCATCTTT. Translating gives CACDTIQGPGTTYTDKLIF.

This clone is termed medium-sized. The sample contains more than one DNA sequence encoding this CDR3. The genes are TRDV2 and TRDJ3; D unclear. V was cut by 0 bases and J by 0 bases, with 14 bases left in between. In germline, CDR1 is GEAIGNYY, CDR2 EKD. The CDR3 consists of 19 residues. CDR3 coding DNA: TGTGCCTGTGACACCGGAGGATTTCAGAGCTCCTGGGACACCCGACAGATGTTTTTC. Residues: CACDTGGFQSSWDTRQMFF.

This clone was seen only a few times. The amino acid sequence in TCRdb belongs to a much larger clone and departs from this DNA's translation at residue 6, likely a sequencing read error; the sequence shown is translated from the DNA. The genes are TRDV2 and TRDJ3; D is ambiguous. This CDR3 is 18 amino acids long. The V end was cut by 0 bases, the J end by 3 bases, with 14 bases between. Germline CDR1 and CDR2: GEAIGNYY and EKD. This chain's CDR3 is CACDTMRSRDWDTRQMFF. CDR3 sequence (DNA): TGTGCCTGTGACACCATGCGGAGTAGGGACTGGGACACCCGACAGATGTTTTTC.

A note on this clone: TCRdb's protein, taken from a much larger clone, differs from this DNA's translation at residue 8, likely owing to a read error; the protein displayed comes from the DNA. The chain links TRDV2 to TRDJ1, with 8 bases lining up with TRDD3. CDR3 length: 15 amino acids. V gave up 5 bases and J gave up 0 bases; unmatched junction bases: 7. Germline V lookup: CDR1 GEAIGNYY, CDR2 EKD. The CDR3 reads CACVRLGGNTDKLIF. In nucleotides, the CDR3 is TGTGCCTGTGTTAGACTGGGGGGCAACACCGATAAACTCATCTTT.

Remarks on this clone: A far larger clone differs by one base, so this is likely a read error. Other DNA sequences of this sample code for an identical CDR3. The chain has TRDV2 and TRDJ1, with TRDD3 as a possible D gene (6 bases). This CDR3 is built from 20 residues. Per the germline V gene, CDR1 is GEAIGNYY and CDR2 is EKD. In nucleotides, the CDR3 is TGTGCCTGCGACACCCTCGACGGCCGTACTGGGACACCTTACACCGATAAACTCATCTTT. Translation: CACDTLDGRTGTPYTDKLIF.

On this clone: A far larger clone is only one base removed, so a read error is likely. This sequence joins TRDV2 and TRDJ1; TRDD3 matches 8 bases. Germline V gene sequence: CDR1 GEAIGNYY, CDR2 EKD. Trimming cost V 5 bases and J 4 bases; bases outside gene matches: 14. The CDR3 has 16 amino acids. This CDR3 reads CACGPLLGGAIDKLIF. CDR3 coding DNA: TGTGCCTGTGGCCCTTTACTGGGGGGCGCCATCGATAAACTCATCTTT.

This clone was picked up a small number of times. A read error likely explains this, since a far larger clone differs by one base. The sample carries other DNA sequences with the same CDR3. The chain is built from TRDV2 and TRDJ1; 7 bases match TRDD3. The CDR3 extends over 18 amino acids. V lost 0 bases, J lost 0 bases, and 12 bases stayed unmatched. Germline lookup yields CDR1 GEAIGNYY and CDR2 EKD. CDR3 sequence: CACDTLGARTSYTDKLIF. The CDR3, as DNA: TGTGCCTGTGACACCCTGGGGGCTCGAACTTCTTACACCGATAAACTCATCTTT.

This clone was detected many times. The chain employs TRDV2 and TRDJ1; D is perhaps TRDD3 (6 bases). V lost 0 bases, J lost 0 bases, and 19 bases lay in between. Germline V gene data show CDR1 as GEAIGNYY and CDR2 as EKD. This CDR3 comprises 18 residues. The CDR3 protein is CACDTVGGTSLYTDKLIF. The CDR3 DNA reads TGTGCCTGTGACACCGTAGGGGGGACCTCACTGTACACCGATAAACTCATCTTT.

A few counts support this clone. The likely explanation is a read error, given a far larger clone one base away. The V gene is TRDV2, the J gene TRDJ1; no clear D gene. CDR1 GEAIGNYY and CDR2 EKD come from the germline V gene. V was shortened by 5 bases and J by 2 bases, with 17 bases between the two germline ends. The CDR3 spans 15 residues. CDR3 in DNA: TGTGCCTGTGGCACGGCCCCGGGGCGGACCGATAAACTCATCTTT. Amino acids: CACGTAPGRTDKLIF.